This TCR beta chain was recovered during a study of regulatory T cells in long-lasting Graves disease. To make TCR beta libraries, researchers used iRepertoire HTBI primers and Arm-PCR of CDR3 regions. TCRdb recomputed calls from the multiplex PCR reads with MiXCR, one row per CDR3 protein. The sample holds a few hundred thousand distinct CDR3 sequences; roughly 24% are singletons and the top ten take approximately 28%. The time point denotes: persistent/refractory GD, antithyroid drugs over 5 years with positive TRAb. TCR sequences were obtained from RNA taken from PBMCs. The TCR comes from a woman aged 40 to 49 with Graves disease. Here the sequenced sample was peripheral blood mononuclear cells (PBMCs), taken when the disease was refractory, from a patient treated with antithyroid drugs.

The CDR3 here is CSARPGTSGTYEQYF. For the CDR3, the DNA is TGCAGTGCTAGACCCGGGACTAGCGGAACCTACGAGCAGTACTTC. This chain joins TRBV20-1 and TRBJ2-7, with 11 bases that match TRBD2. V shed 2 bases and J 2 bases; nucleotides not matched to a gene: 5. Germline V lookup: CDR1 DFQATT, CDR2 SNEGSKA (reference sequence). The length of the CDR3 is 15 residues.